The 22 T cell receptor beta chains reported below all come from one sample, sequenced in a study of CD8+ T cells in alopecia areata. The sample's treatment: oral pan-JAK inhibitor, 5-10 mg twice daily. Sequencing used cDNA as its template, made by extracting RNA and reverse transcribing it. TCRdb keeps only in-frame clones here, not all; method: immunoSEQ multiplex PCR. Of some 110,000 clones in the sample, 58% were seen once. Here the sequenced sample was CD8+ T cells sorted from blood, taken at week 4, from a patient treated with tofacitinib. The receptor source for this set is a human donor with alopecia areata.

This clone was detected a few times. The rearrangement links TRBV30 to TRBJ2-1; unclear D gene. The CDR3 length is 11 residues. Per the germline V gene, CDR1 is GTSNPN and CDR2 is SVGIG (reference sequence). V dropped 3 bases and J dropped 7 bases, with 7 bases sitting between them. The CDR3, as DNA: TGTGCCTGGAGGATGGGGAATGAGCAGTTCTTC. Residues: CAWRMGNEQFF.

This clone was detected many times. The chain couples TRBV4-2 to TRBJ2-3; no clear D gene. Germline V gene data show CDR1 as LGHNA and CDR2 as YNFKEQ. Between the trimmed V and J ends, which lost 4 bases and 4 bases, there was a span of 12 bases. CDR3 length equals 14 residues. CDR3 nucleotides: TGTGCCAGCAGCCCAAAAAGGGAAGCAGATACGCAGTATTTT. This gives the protein CASSPKREADTQYF.

V and J are TRBV4-1 and TRBJ1-5, with no clear D. Per the germline V gene, CDR1 is MGHRA and CDR2 is YSYEKL. The CDR3 is 13 residues long. Between the trimmed V and J ends, which lost 5 bases and 6 bases, there was a span of 11 bases. The chain's CDR3 is CASSYEIGQPQHF. The CDR3, as DNA: TGCGCCAGCAGCTACGAAATTGGTCAGCCCCAGCATTTT.

This rearrangement joins TRBV30 to TRBJ1-1, with D perhaps TRBD1 (6 bases). The CDR3 totals 11 residues. The germline CDR1 and CDR2 sequences are GTSNPN and SVGIG (reference sequence). Trimming removed 2 bases at V and 7 bases at J, with 8 bases between. In nucleotides, the CDR3 is TGTGCCTGGAGTTCAGGGGTTGAAGCTTTCTTT. This translates into CAWSSGVEAFF.

This rearrangement joins TRBV29-1 to TRBJ1-2; possibly TRBD1 for D (5 bases). This CDR3 spans 12 amino acids. Germline V CDR1 and CDR2: SQVTM, ANQGSEA. V gave up 7 bases and J gave up 7 bases, with 16 bases separating them. CDR3 in amino acids: CSARGARGGYTF. DNA for the CDR3: TGCAGCGCGAGAGGGGCTCGGGGTGGCTACACCTTC.

The chain employs TRBV4-3 and TRBJ2-7; D is perhaps TRBD2 (5 bases). The CDR3 is 12 residues long. Germline V lookup: CDR1 LGHNA, CDR2 YSLEER. V dropped 1 base and J dropped 6 bases, with 7 bases sitting between them. The CDR3 sequence is CASSQGEGEQYF. The CDR3 DNA reads TGCGCCAGCAGCCAAGGTGAGGGCGAGCAGTACTTC.

About this clone: At one end, the junction sequence differs from germline, possibly due to a read error. This chain connects TRBV29-1 to TRBJ2-7; possible D gene TRBD1, 6 bases. The CDR3 totals 13 residues. Looked up from germline, CDR1 is SQVTM and CDR2 is ANQGSEA. The CDR3 here is CSAEWTDRGEQYF. For the CDR3, the DNA is TGCAGCGCTGAATGGACAGACCGTGGCGAGCAGTACTTC.

This clone appeared once. This chain links TRBV7-9 with TRBJ2-1, with a tentative D call TRBD1 (6 bases). CDR3 length equals 16 residues. The V end was cut by 5 bases, the J end by 0 bases, with 14 bases between. The V gene's germline CDR1 is SEHNR and CDR2 FQNEAQ (reference sequence). The CDR3 bases are TGTGCCAGCAGCCCCCCGCAGGGGAGCTCCTACAATGAGCAGTTCTTC. Its translation: CASSPPQGSSYNEQFF.

For the CDR3, the DNA is TGTGCCTGGAGTGTGGATCACTCCTACGAGCAGTACTTC. Amino acid sequence: CAWSVDHSYEQYF. The chain has TRBV30 and TRBJ2-7, with D hard to call. This CDR3 has 13 amino acids. Germline V gene data show CDR1 as GTSNPN and CDR2 as SVGIG (reference sequence). The V and J ends lost 0 bases and 0 bases respectively, with 6 bases between them.

The V call is TRBV7-6, the J call TRBJ2-1; 8 bases line up with TRBD1. Germline V lookup: CDR1 SGHVS, CDR2 FNYEAQ. The length of the CDR3 is 15 residues. The J segment lost 9 bases and the V segment lost 1 base, leaving 8 bases of the junction unmatched. CDR3 nucleotides: TGTGCCAGCAGCTTAGACCAGGGGGCGGTGGTTGAGCAGTTCTTC. Translation gives CASSLDQGAVVEQFF.

This clone was detected only a few times. The chain is built from TRBV29-1 and TRBJ2-5, with D possibly being TRBD1 or TRBD2 (5 bases each). CDR3 length: 14 amino acids. Germline-derived CDR1 and CDR2 are SQVTM and ANQGSEA. Trimming left V 6 bases short and J 2 bases short, with 16 bases between. In nucleotides, the CDR3 is TGCAGCGTCGCCGGGGCCAAGAAACAAGAGACCCAGTACTTC. Translating it yields CSVAGAKKQETQYF. The full variable domain, in which reference TRBV29-1 and TRBJ2-5 provide the parts outside the CDR3, is SAVISQKPSRDICQRGTSLTIQCQVDSQVTMMFWYRQQPGQSLTLIATANQGSEATYESGFVIDKFPISRPNLTFSTLTVSNMSPEDSSIYLCSVAGAKKQETQYFGPGTRLLVL.

V and J are TRBV29-1 and TRBJ2-7, with D perhaps TRBD1 (7 bases). V lost 7 bases to trimming and J lost 0 bases, with 10 bases between them. This CDR3 comprises 12 residues. CDR1 SQVTM and CDR2 ANQGSEA come from the germline V gene. In nucleotides, the CDR3 is TGCAGCGGGAGGGACAGCTCCTACGAGCAGTACTTC. Its protein product is CSGRDSSYEQYF.

This chain links TRBV29-1 with TRBJ2-2; 8 nucleotides line up with TRBD1. There are 13 residues in the CDR3. J was trimmed by 5 bases and V by 7 bases; bases with no gene match: 6. CDR1 is SQVTM and CDR2 is ANQGSEA in the germline V gene. CDR3 nucleotide sequence: TGCAGCGCACCGGGACAGGAGACCGGGGAGCTGTTTTTT. Its protein is CSAPGQETGELFF.

V is TRBV25-1 and J is TRBJ1-4; no definite D call. The germline gives CDR1 MGHDK, CDR2 SYGVNS. V was trimmed by 2 bases and J by 8 bases, leaving 12 bases between them. This CDR3 is 14 amino acids long. This CDR3 is CASSEGRVGEKLFF. In DNA form, the CDR3 reads TGTGCCAGCAGTGAAGGGCGCGTGGGGGAAAAACTGTTTTTT.

This clone was seen a handful of times. The rearrangement joins TRBV5-1 to TRBJ2-3; no definite D call. V lost 4 bases and J 6 bases, leaving 15 bases between the germline ends. The germline CDR1 and CDR2 sequences are SGHRS and YFSETQ. This CDR3 spans 14 amino acids. The CDR3 spells CASSLAGIRDTQYF. CDR3 DNA: TGCGCCAGCAGCCTCGCAGGAATAAGGGATACGCAGTATTTT.

This rearrangement joins TRBV6-5 to TRBJ1-1, with 7 bases aligning to TRBD1. The CDR3 has 13 residues. The junction had 4 bases not matched to a gene; V was cut back by 6 bases and J by 3 bases. Germline V gene sequence: CDR1 MNHEY, CDR2 SVGAGI. For the CDR3, the DNA is TGTGCCAGCAGACAGGGGTGGGACACTGAAGCTTTCTTT. Residues: CASRQGWDTEAFF.

There are a few counts of this clone. This chain joins TRBV7-3 and TRBJ2-3; 9 bases are a match to TRBD2. Germline loops: CDR1 SGHTA, CDR2 FQGTGA. V lost 5 bases, J lost 2 bases, and 5 bases stayed unmatched. The CDR3 length is 15 residues. Written as DNA, the CDR3 is TGTGCCAGCAGCCTTAGCGGGGGCGACACAGATACGCAGTATTTT. Protein sequence: CASSLSGGDTDTQYF.

The chain combines TRBV29-1 with TRBJ2-7, with TRBD1 matching 11 bases. Germline V gene sequence: CDR1 SQVTM, CDR2 ANQGSEA. V trimming: 4 bases; J trimming: 3 bases; junction bases outside the gene matches: 14. The CDR3 sequence is 17 residues long. CDR3 nucleotides: TGCAGCGTTGTATTCGGGGCCGGACAGGGGGCTTTCTACGAGCAGTACTTC. Its translation is CSVVFGAGQGAFYEQYF.

The chain recombines TRBV19 with TRBJ2-7; 10 bases match TRBD1. Germline CDR1 is LNHDA and CDR2 is SQIVND (reference sequence). J gave up 4 bases and V 4 bases, and 10 bases lay outside the gene matches. This CDR3 is 16 amino acids long. The CDR3 spells CASSSAWTGGAYEQYF. The CDR3 coding sequence is TGTGCCAGTAGTAGCGCCTGGACAGGGGGAGCGTACGAGCAGTACTTC.

This clone came up a few times. The rearrangement links TRBV9 to TRBJ2-1, with D possibly matching TRBD1 (6 bases). Per the germline V gene, CDR1 is SGDLS and CDR2 is YYNGEE. This CDR3 is built from 13 residues. V shed 3 bases and J shed 2 bases, with 6 bases lying between them. DNA of the CDR3: TGTGCCAGCAGCGGGGGGCCCTACAATGAGCAGTTCTTC. Protein sequence: CASSGGPYNEQFF.

This chain links TRBV29-1 with TRBJ1-1; TRBD1 agrees at 7 bases. J lost 0 bases, V lost 6 bases, and 10 bases had no gene match. The germline V gene encodes CDR1 SQVTM and CDR2 ANQGSEA. The CDR3 length is 15 residues. The CDR3 DNA reads TGCAGCGTCGAACACCGACAGGGCATGAACACTGAAGCTTTCTTT. The encoded protein is CSVEHRQGMNTEAFF.

The chain combines TRBV27 with TRBJ2-1; D remains unclear. The CDR3 contains 12 residues. Per the germline V gene, CDR1 is MNHEY and CDR2 is SMNVEV (reference sequence). V was shortened by 4 bases and J by 9 bases, with 10 bases between the two germline ends. CDR3 in DNA: TGTGCCAGCAGTTCCCTCGGTGCTGAGCAGTTCTTC. Protein product: CASSSLGAEQFF.